This T cell receptor beta chain is from a study of OX40 agonist ivuxolimab in advanced cancers. This CDR3 contains 18 residues. The ends lost 3 bases at V and 4 bases at J; junction bases unmatched: 13. Germline V lookup: CDR1 MNHEY, CDR2 SMNVEV (reference sequence). Only in-frame clones appear in the TCRdb table, and some are missing; sequencing was by immunoSEQ multiplex PCR. The sample lists fewer than 70,000 clones; over 65% were seen once. The gene calls are TRBV27 and TRBJ2-1; 9 bases fit TRBD1. The sample here was CD4+ or CD8+ T cells sorted from blood, taken in a trial of the OX40 agonist ivuxolimab. The clonotype was recovered from an adult with an advanced solid tumor such as melanoma, head and neck, liver or kidney cancer. CDR3 DNA sequence: TGTGCCAGCAGTTTCCTCCCGGGACAGGGAGTAGGGTACAATGAGCAGTTCTTC. Amino acid sequence: CASSFLPGQGVGYNEQFF.